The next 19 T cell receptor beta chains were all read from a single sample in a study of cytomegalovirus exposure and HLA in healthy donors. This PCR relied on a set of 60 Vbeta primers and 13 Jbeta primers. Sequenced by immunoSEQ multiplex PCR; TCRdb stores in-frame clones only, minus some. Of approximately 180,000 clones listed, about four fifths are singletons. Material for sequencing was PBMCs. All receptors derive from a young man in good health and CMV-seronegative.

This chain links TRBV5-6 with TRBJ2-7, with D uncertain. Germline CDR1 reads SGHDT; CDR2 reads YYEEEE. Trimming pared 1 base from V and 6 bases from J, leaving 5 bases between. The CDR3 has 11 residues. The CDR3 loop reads CASSLFFEQYF. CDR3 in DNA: TGTGCCAGCAGCTTGTTCTTCGAGCAGTACTTC.

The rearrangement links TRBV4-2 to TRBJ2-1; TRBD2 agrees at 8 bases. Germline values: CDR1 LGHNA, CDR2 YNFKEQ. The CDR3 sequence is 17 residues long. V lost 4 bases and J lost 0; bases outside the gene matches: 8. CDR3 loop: CASSPSIAGSSYNEQFF. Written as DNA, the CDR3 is TGTGCCAGCAGCCCATCAATAGCGGGGAGCTCCTACAATGAGCAGTTCTTC.

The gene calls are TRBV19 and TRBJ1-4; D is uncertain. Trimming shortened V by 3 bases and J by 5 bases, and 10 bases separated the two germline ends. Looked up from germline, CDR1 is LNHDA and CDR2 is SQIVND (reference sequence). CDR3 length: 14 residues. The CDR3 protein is CASSIAGPNEKLFF. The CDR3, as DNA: TGTGCCAGTAGTATTGCTGGGCCAAATGAAAAACTGTTTTTT.

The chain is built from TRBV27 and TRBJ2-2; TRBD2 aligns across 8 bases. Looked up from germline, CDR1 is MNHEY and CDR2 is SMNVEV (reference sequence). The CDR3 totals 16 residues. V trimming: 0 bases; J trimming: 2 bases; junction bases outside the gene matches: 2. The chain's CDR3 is CASSLSSGGNTGELFF. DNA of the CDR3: TGTGCCAGCAGTTTATCGAGCGGGGGCAACACCGGGGAGCTGTTTTTT.

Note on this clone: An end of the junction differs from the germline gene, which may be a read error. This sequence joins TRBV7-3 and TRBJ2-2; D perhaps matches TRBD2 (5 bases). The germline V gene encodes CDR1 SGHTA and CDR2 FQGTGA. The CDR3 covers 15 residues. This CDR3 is CASSLVSSPTGELLF. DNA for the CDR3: TGTGCCAGCAGCTTAGTTTCTAGCCCCACCGGGGAGCTGCTTTTT.

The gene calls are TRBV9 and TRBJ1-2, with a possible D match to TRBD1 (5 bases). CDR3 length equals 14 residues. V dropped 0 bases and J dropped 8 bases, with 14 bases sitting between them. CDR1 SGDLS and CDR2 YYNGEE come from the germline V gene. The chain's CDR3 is CASSVGQGGRGYTF. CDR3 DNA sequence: TGTGCCAGCAGCGTAGGCCAGGGAGGAAGAGGCTACACCTTC.

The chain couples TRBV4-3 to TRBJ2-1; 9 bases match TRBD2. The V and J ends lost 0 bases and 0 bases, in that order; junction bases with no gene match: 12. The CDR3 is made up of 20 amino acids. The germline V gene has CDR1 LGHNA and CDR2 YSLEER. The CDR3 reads CASSQESSGGLASSYNEQFF. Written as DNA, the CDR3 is TGCGCCAGCAGCCAAGAATCAAGCGGGGGGCTGGCTAGCTCCTACAATGAGCAGTTCTTC.

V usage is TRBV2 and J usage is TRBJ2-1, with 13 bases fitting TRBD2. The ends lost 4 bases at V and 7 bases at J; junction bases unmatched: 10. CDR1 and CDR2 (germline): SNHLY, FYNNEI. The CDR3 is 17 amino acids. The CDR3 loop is CASSVSPTSGGGNEQFF. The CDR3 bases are TGTGCCAGCAGTGTTTCCCCTACTAGCGGGGGGGGTAATGAGCAGTTCTTC.

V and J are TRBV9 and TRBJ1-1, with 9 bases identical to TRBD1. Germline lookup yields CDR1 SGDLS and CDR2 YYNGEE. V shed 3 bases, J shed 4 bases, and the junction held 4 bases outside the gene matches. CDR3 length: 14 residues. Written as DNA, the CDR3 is TGTGCCAGCAGCGAAACAGGGGGCAGCACTGAAGCTTTCTTT. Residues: CASSETGGSTEAFF.

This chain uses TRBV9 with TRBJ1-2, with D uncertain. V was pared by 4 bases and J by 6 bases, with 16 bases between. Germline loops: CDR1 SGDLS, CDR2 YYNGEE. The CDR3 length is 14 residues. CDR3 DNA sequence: TGTGCCAGCAGCCCATTAGCGAATGTGGATGGCTACACCTTC. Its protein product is CASSPLANVDGYTF.

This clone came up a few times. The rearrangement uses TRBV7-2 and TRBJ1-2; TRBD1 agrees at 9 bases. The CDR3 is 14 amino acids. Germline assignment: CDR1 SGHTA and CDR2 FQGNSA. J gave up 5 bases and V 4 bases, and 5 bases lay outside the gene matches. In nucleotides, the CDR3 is TGTGCCAGCAGCTCGGGGACAGGGCATTATGGCTACACCTTC. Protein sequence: CASSSGTGHYGYTF. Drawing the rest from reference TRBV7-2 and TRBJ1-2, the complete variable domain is GAGVSQSPSNKVTEKGKDVELRCDPISGHTALYWYRQSLGQGLEFLIYFQGNSAPDKSGLPSDRFSAERTGGSVSTLTIQRTQQEDSAVYLCASSSGTGHYGYTFGSGTRLTVV.

Here the CDR3 DNA reads TGTGCCAGCAGCCCCCCGGGACAGGGCTGGGGCTCGAGTGAAAAACTGTTTTTT. Protein: CASSPPGQGWGSSEKLFF. This chain links TRBV4-2 with TRBJ1-4; 9 nucleotides align to TRBD1. Germline V lookup: CDR1 LGHNA, CDR2 YNFKEQ. J lost 7 bases, V lost 4 bases, and 16 bases had no gene match. This CDR3 has 18 residues.

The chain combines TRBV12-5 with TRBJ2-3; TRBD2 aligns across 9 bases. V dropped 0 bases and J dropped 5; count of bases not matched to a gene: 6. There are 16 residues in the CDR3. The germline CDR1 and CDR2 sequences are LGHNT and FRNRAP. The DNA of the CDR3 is TGTGCTAGTGGTTTGGTAGCGGGGGGCCAGGGAGATACGCAGTATTTT. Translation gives CASGLVAGGQGDTQYF. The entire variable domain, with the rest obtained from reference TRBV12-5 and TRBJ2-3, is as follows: DARVTQTPRHKVTEMGQEVTMRCQPILGHNTVFWYRQTMMQGLELLAYFRNRAPLDDSGMPKDRFSAEMPDATLATLKIQPSEPRDSAVYFCASGLVAGGQGDTQYFGPGTRLTVL.

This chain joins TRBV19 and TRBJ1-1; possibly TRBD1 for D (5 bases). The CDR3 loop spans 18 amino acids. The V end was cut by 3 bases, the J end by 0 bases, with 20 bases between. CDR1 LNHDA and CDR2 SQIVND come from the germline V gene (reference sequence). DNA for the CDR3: TGTGCCAGTAGTATTGGCCTTACCGGGAGACAGATGAACACTGAAGCTTTCTTT. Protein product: CASSIGLTGRQMNTEAFF.

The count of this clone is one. This CDR3 is CSVYYNEQFF. CDR3 coding DNA: TGCAGCGTTTATTACAATGAGCAGTTCTTC. The chain couples TRBV29-1 to TRBJ2-1; D is unclear. Trimming stripped 5 bases from V and 4 bases from J, with 3 bases between. Germline V gene lookup returns CDR1 SQVTM and CDR2 ANQGSEA. CDR3 length: 10 amino acids.

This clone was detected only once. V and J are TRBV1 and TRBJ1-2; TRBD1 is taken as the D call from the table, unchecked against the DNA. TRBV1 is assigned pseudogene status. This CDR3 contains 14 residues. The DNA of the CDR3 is TGCACCAGCAGCCAAGCTACAGATGACTATGGCTACACCTTC. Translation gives CTSSQATDDYGYTF.

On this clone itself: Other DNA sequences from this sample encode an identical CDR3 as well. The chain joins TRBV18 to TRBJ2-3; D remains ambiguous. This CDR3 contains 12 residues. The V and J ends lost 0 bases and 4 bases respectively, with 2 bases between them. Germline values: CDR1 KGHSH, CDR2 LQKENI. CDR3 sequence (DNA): TGTGCCAGCTCACCACCCTCAGATACGCAGTATTTT. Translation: CASSPPSDTQYF.

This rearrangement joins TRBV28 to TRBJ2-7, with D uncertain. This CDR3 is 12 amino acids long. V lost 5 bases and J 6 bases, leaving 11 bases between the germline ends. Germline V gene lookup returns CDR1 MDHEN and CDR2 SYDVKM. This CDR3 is CASSLGGVEQYF. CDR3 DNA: TGTGCCAGCAGTCTCGGCGGCGTCGAGCAGTACTTC.

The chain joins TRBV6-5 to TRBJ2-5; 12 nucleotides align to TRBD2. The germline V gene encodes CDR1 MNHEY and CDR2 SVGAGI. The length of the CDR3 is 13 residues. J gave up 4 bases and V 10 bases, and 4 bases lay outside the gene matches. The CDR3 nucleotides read TGTGCCATCTCGGGACTAGCGGGAGAGACCCAGTACTTC. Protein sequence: CAISGLAGETQYF.